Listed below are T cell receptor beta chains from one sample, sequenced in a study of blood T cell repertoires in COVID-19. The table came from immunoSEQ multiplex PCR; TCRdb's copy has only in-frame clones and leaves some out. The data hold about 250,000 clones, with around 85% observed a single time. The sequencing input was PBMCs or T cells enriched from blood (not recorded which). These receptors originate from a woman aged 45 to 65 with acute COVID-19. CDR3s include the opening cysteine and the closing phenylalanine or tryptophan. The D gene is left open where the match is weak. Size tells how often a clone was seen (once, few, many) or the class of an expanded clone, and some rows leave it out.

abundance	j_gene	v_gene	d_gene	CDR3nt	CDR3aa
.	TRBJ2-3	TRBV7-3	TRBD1	TGTGCCAGCAGCCGAAGGGACAGGGTGACAGATACGCAGTATTTT	CASSRRDRVTDTQYF
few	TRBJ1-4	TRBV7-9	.	TGTGCCAGCAGCTTGGCTCAAACGCTCGAAACAATCCGAGAAAAACTGTTTTTT	CASSLAQTLETIREKLFF
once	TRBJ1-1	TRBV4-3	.	TGCGCCAGCAGCCAAGATCTCACACTAAACACTGAAGCTTTCTTT	CASSQDLTLNTEAFF
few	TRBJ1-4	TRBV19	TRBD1	TGTGCCAGTAGCGGAACGGACAGGCCAACTAATGAAAAACTGTTTTTT	CASSGTDRPTNEKLFF
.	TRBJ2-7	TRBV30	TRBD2	TGTGCCTGGAGTCTCGGGGGGGTTTCCTACGAGCAGTACTTC	CAWSLGGVSYEQYF
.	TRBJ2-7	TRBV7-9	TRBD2	TGTGCCACCACCAGGACTAGCGGATACGAGCAGTACTTC	CATTRTSGYEQYF
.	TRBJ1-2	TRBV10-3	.	TGTGCCATCAGTGAGGACAGTCCATTCTATGGCTACACCTTC	CAISEDSPFYGYTF
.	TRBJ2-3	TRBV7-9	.	TGTGCCAGCAGCTTGGAGGGGAAGGGCACAGATACGCAGTATTTT	CASSLEGKGTDTQYF
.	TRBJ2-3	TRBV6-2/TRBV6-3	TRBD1	TGTGCCAGCAGTCCCGCCGGGACAGGGTTGTTTGCAGATACGCAGTATTTT	CASSPAGTGLFADTQYF
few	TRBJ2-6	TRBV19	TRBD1	TGTGCCAGTAGTAAGGGACAGGGGTACTCTGGGGCCAACGTCCTGACTTTC	CASSKGQGYSGANVLTF
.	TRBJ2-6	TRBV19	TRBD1	TGTGCCACCCACAGGGGCACCAGCTCTGGGGCCAACGTCCTGACTTTC	CATHRGTSSGANVLTF
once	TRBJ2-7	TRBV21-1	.	TGTGCCAGCAGCAAAGAGGGGCCATACAGGGGGAACGAGCAGTACTTC	CASSKEGPYRGNEQYF
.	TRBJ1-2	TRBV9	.	TGTGCCAGCCGGGGGGGGCCCTATGGCTACACCTTC	CASRGGPYGYTF
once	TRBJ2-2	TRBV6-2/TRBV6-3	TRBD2	TGTGCCAGCAGTCAGGGACTAGCGGGGGGTCCTCTGGTGAACACCGGGGAGCTGTTTTTT	CASSQGLAGGPLVNTGELFF
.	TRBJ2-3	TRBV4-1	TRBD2	TGCGCCAGCAGCCAAGGGGGACTAGCGGGGGGCGGCACAGATACGCAGTATTTT	CASSQGGLAGGGTDTQYF
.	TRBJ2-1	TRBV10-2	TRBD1	TGCGCCAGCAGGCGCGACAGGGCTTCCGCTAATGAGCAGTTCTTC	CASRRDRASANEQFF
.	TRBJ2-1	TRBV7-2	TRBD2	TGTGCCAGCAGCTCCGGGGGGGCCAACGAGCAGTTCTTC	CASSSGGANEQFF
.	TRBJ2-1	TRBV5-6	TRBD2	TGTGCCAGCAGCTTGACTAGCGGGGGGCCCTACAATGAGCAGTTCTTC	CASSLTSGGPYNEQFF